This is a list of T cell receptor beta chains from one sample in a study of T-cell reconstitution after alpha-beta-depleted transplantation in children. TCRdb redid the calling of the PCR reads with MiXCR, one entry per CDR3 protein. The sample lists 100,000 to 120,000 distinct CDR3 sequences; 6.4% were seen once. The specimen comprised PBMCs, mostly from graft donor cells, sampled 360 days after TCRalphabeta/CD19-depleted stem cell transplant. The receptors shown here come from a male patient aged 2 to 10 who had a stem cell transplant for acute lymphoblastic leukemia, so the T cells may come from the graft donor. CDR3s include the opening cysteine and the closing phenylalanine or tryptophan. The order of the fields is CDR3 DNA, CDR3 protein, J gene, D gene, clone size, V gene. A D gene is named only where the DNA matches it firmly. The listing skips clone size in some rows; elsewhere it reads once, few, many or a size class.

TGCGCCAGCAGCCAAGGGGCCTCGCCCCCCTTCAACTATGGCTACACCTTC CASSQGASPPFNYGYTF TRBJ1-2 . few TRBV4-3
TGTGCCAGCAGTTTCCCTAGCGAGTACCAAGAGACCCAGTACTTC CASSFPSEYQETQYF TRBJ2-5 . many TRBV12-3/TRBV12-4
TGTGCCAGCAGCAAGTCTCCCAGTGGAAACACCATATATTTT CASSKSPSGNTIYF TRBJ1-3 . . TRBV9
TGTGCCACCAGCGGTACAGCTTACAATGAGCAGTTCTTC CATSGTAYNEQFF TRBJ2-1 . many TRBV15
TGTGCCAGCAGTCCCAATACAGGGAACGAGCAGTACTTC CASSPNTGNEQYF TRBJ2-7 . . TRBV2
TGTGCCAGCAGTAACAGACTGGAGAAAGAGACCCAGTACTTC CASSNRLEKETQYF TRBJ2-5 . many TRBV6-5
TGTGCCAGCAGCCCGGGGACAGGGGGCTTCCACGAGCAGTACTTC CASSPGTGGFHEQYF TRBJ2-7 TRBD1 few TRBV11-2
TGTGCCAGCAGTTACTCCGACAGCTACGAGCAGTACTTC CASSYSDSYEQYF TRBJ2-7 . few TRBV6-2/TRBV6-3
TGTGCCAGCAGCCCCCCCGGGGAGACTGGCTACACCTTC CASSPPGETGYTF TRBJ1-2 . . TRBV7-9
TGCAGTGCTAGGGGGGCCTACGAGCAGTACTTC CSARGAYEQYF TRBJ2-7 . many TRBV20-1
TGTGCCAGCTCCCCAACTAGCGGGACCTACAATGAGCAGTTCTTC CASSPTSGTYNEQFF TRBJ2-1 TRBD2 few TRBV18
TGTGCCAGCAAGCCTCCTGAGGCGTACTTC CASKPPEAYF TRBJ2-7 . many TRBV7-4
TGCGCCAGCAGTGAGTGGGGAGCTCCTCAGAGAGTTGTTACGCAGTATTTT CASSEWGAPQRVVTQYF TRBJ2-3 . many TRBV10-2
TGTGCCAGCAGGATACTCCGGGACAGGATTAATCAGCCCCAGCATTTT CASRILRDRINQPQHF TRBJ1-5 TRBD1 few TRBV28
TGTGCCAGCAGCTCGGAGGGGCACTACGAGCAGTACTTC CASSSEGHYEQYF TRBJ2-7 . many TRBV7-6
TGTGCCAGCAGCTACGGACAGGGTCACTCCTACGAGCAGTACTTC CASSYGQGHSYEQYF TRBJ2-7 TRBD1 many TRBV6-5
TGCAGTGCTAGGGACCGATCTAGCGGCTACGAGCAGTACTTC CSARDRSSGYEQYF TRBJ2-7 TRBD2 . TRBV20-1
TGCGCCAGCAGTTCGGACAGACAAGAGACCCAGTACTTC CASSSDRQETQYF TRBJ2-5 . many TRBV5-1
TGCAGTGCTGTGACAGGCTATCAGCCCCAGCATTTT CSAVTGYQPQHF TRBJ1-5 . . TRBV20-1
TGTGCCAGCAGGGATGGGCGACACACCGGGGAGCTGTTTTTT CASRDGRHTGELFF TRBJ2-2 . many TRBV12-3/TRBV12-4
TGCAGCGTTGAAACGGAGAACTATGGCTACACCTTC CSVETENYGYTF TRBJ1-2 . . TRBV29-1
TGCAGTGCTTCCCAGGAAGGGGGTGAGCAGTTCTTC CSASQEGGEQFF TRBJ2-1 . many TRBV20-1
TGTGCCAGCAGCGTAGGTAGCGTAAGATCCTACGAGCAGTACTTC CASSVGSVRSYEQYF TRBJ2-7 . many TRBV9
TGTGCCAGCAGTTACGTTCACCTCTACAATGAGCAGTTCTTC CASSYVHLYNEQFF TRBJ2-1 . few TRBV6-2/TRBV6-3
TGCAGCGTTCGGATCGGGTGGAATGAGCAGTTCTTC CSVRIGWNEQFF TRBJ2-1 . many TRBV29-1
TGCGCCAGCAGCCAAGATTCGGGCGGGGGTTCCTACAATGAGCAGTTCTTC CASSQDSGGGSYNEQFF TRBJ2-1 TRBD2 many TRBV4-3
TGCAGCGTTGAGGGCGGCCCCGGAAGCTACACCTTC CSVEGGPGSYTF TRBJ1-2 . . TRBV29-1
TGTGCCACCAGCGGAAATAGCCTTGATACGCAGTATTTT CATSGNSLDTQYF TRBJ2-3 . few TRBV24-1
TGCGCCAGCAGCTGGGAGACTAGATCTAATGAAAAACTGTTTTTT CASSWETRSNEKLFF TRBJ1-4 . many TRBV5-1
TGTGCCATCAGGCGAGACAGGGCCGGCGAGCAGTACTTC CAIRRDRAGEQYF TRBJ2-7 TRBD1 many TRBV10-3
TGCAGTGCTAGTCCTTCGACTCCCGGGAGGAGGTGGTCCTACGAGCAGTACTTC CSASPSTPGRRWSYEQYF TRBJ2-7 TRBD2 many TRBV20-1
TGTGCCAGCAGCCCCAAGGGTTGGGACACTGAAGCTTTCTTT CASSPKGWDTEAFF TRBJ1-1 . many TRBV7-9
TGCGCCAGCAGCCAGCAGAATGAGCAGTTCTTC CASSQQNEQFF TRBJ2-1 . . TRBV5-1
TGTGCCAGCAGGAACGGCTGGGGGACTAGCCCCCCGGATGAGCAGTTCTTC CASRNGWGTSPPDEQFF TRBJ2-1 TRBD2 few TRBV25-1
TGTGCCAGCGCCGGGACCTTGAGCTCCTACGAGCAGTACTTC CASAGTLSSYEQYF TRBJ2-7 . many TRBV27
TGCGCCAGCAGCCTCCGCAGCTCAACTAATGAAAAACTGTTTTTT CASSLRSSTNEKLFF TRBJ1-4 . few TRBV4-3
TGTGCCAGCAGCGTATCTAGCGGGAGCAAAAGTGAGCAGTTCTTC CASSVSSGSKSEQFF TRBJ2-1 TRBD2 few TRBV9
TGTGCCAGCAGTTCCAGTCGTCCAAGCAATCAGCCCCAGCATTTT CASSSSRPSNQPQHF TRBJ1-5 . . TRBV6-2/TRBV6-3
TGCGCCAGCAGCCAAGATTTCAGTAGCTCCTACAATGAGCAGTTCTTC CASSQDFSSSYNEQFF TRBJ2-1 . . TRBV4-3
TGCAGTGGTGTAAAGGGTGGGGGACAGCCCCAGCATTTT CSGVKGGGQPQHF TRBJ1-5 . few TRBV20-1
TGTGCCAGCACCTTACGGGCGGGAGGTGGCAATGAGCAGTTCTTC CASTLRAGGGNEQFF TRBJ2-1 TRBD2 . TRBV7-8
TGTGCCAGCAGCGCTAGCGGGGGGCGCTCCTACGAGCAGTACTTC CASSASGGRSYEQYF TRBJ2-7 TRBD2 once TRBV7-2
TGTGCCAGCAGTTCCGGACAGGAGGGCTACGAGCAGTACTTC CASSSGQEGYEQYF TRBJ2-7 . many TRBV28
TGTGCCAGCAGCGCGACCGGGACAGGACGTTGGAATTCACCCCTCCACTTT CASSATGTGRWNSPLHF TRBJ1-6 TRBD1 many TRBV9
TGTGCCAGCCGTGAGGGTAATTACTACGAGCAGTACTTC CASREGNYYEQYF TRBJ2-7 . . TRBV6-6
TGCGCCAGCAGCTGGACCCGCTCGACCTACGAGCAGTACTTC CASSWTRSTYEQYF TRBJ2-7 . many TRBV5-1
TGTGCCAGCAGCTTGGGACCCGGGGACCCTGAAGCTTTCTTT CASSLGPGDPEAFF TRBJ1-1 . . TRBV5-6
TGTGCCAGCAGCTACTATTCAGGGGGCGATATTTATGGCTACACCTTC CASSYYSGGDIYGYTF TRBJ1-2 TRBD1 many TRBV7-2
TGCGCCAGCAGCCAAGAAACTGAACACCTATACGAGCAGTACTTC CASSQETEHLYEQYF TRBJ2-7 . few TRBV4-1
TGTGCCAGCAACATTAGGGGGAGGTACGAGCAGTACTTC CASNIRGRYEQYF TRBJ2-7 . few TRBV28
TGTGCCAGCAGCTCCCCACCCGCCTCTTTTGAGCAGTACTTC CASSSPPASFEQYF TRBJ2-7 . few TRBV7-8